This T cell receptor (beta chain) was obtained from a study of T cell responses to AZD1222 COVID-19 vaccine. Overall study: Analysis merged second doses at about 4 or about 12 weeks.

Regarding the study as a whole: AZD1222 recipients seropositive at baseline numbered only six or seven. Across spike, vaccine-associated CD4 TCRs were found, dominant at 160-218 and 743-854. Mostly white British, mostly female donors; authors suggested clonal diversity may be underestimated.

V shed 4 bases, J shed 1 base, and the junction held 3 bases outside the gene matches. CDR1 and CDR2 (germline): MGHRA, YSYEKL. This CDR3 is built from 15 residues. TCRdb keeps only in-frame clones here, not all; method: immunoSEQ multiplex PCR. This table has about 90,000 clones, approximately 88% appearing once. For this clone: Its antigen remains unidentified.

This rearrangement joins TRBV4-1 to TRBJ2-5; 10 positions agree with TRBD2. This TCR came from an adult in good health. Specimen: peripheral blood, collected on day 0 of AZD1222 vaccination. DNA of the CDR3: TGCGCCAGCAGCCTTCGACTAGCGGGCCAAGAGACCCAGTACTTC. Its translation is CASSLRLAGQETQYF.